The clone carrying this T cell receptor (beta chain) was detected a few times. Its target is unknown. This specimen belongs to a study of response to subunit inactivated influenza vaccine. Study-level results: With each seasonal influenza vaccination, the authors suggested, few new T cells are recruited.

TCRdb reprocessed the RT-PCR reads via MiXCR and lists one record per CDR3 protein. Here the sample spans about 700,000 distinct CDR3 sequences, about 14% being singletons. V lost 10 bases and J lost 4; bases outside the gene matches: 20. Per germline, CDR1 LNHDA and CDR2 SQIVND (reference sequence). This CDR3 contains 18 residues. Sequencing used PBMCs from blood, obtained less than 15 days before vaccination. The clonotype comes from a man in his fifties who received an inactivated influenza vaccine. The chain has TRBV19 and TRBJ1-5, with 9 bases that match TRBD1. The CDR3 loop is CATSSIIGTGRRNQPQHF. CDR3 DNA sequence: TGTGCCACCAGTAGTATCATAGGGACAGGGAGGAGGAATCAGCCCCAGCATTTT.